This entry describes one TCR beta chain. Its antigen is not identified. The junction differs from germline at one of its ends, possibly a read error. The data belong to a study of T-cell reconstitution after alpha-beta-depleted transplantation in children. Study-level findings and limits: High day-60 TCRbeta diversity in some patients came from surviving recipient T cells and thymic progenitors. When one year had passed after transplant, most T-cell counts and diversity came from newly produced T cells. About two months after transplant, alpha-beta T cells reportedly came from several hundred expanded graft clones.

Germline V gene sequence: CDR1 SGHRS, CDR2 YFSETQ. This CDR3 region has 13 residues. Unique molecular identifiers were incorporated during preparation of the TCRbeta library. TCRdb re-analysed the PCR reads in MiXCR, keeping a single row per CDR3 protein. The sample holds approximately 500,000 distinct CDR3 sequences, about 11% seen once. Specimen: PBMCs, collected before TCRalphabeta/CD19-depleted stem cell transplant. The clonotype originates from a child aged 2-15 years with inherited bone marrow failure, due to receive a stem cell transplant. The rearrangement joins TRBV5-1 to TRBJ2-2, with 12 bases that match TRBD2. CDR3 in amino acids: CASRLAGAGVLFF. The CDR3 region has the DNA TGCGCGAGCAGACTAGCGGGAGCCGGGGTGCTGTTTTTT.